One and the same sample provided the 5 T cell receptor beta chains below, sequenced in a study of blood T cell repertoires in COVID-19. The table came from immunoSEQ multiplex PCR; TCRdb's copy has only in-frame clones and leaves some out. Among about 110,000 clones, about nine tenths were seen once, and the ten largest hold under 2.5%. Sequences were obtained from peripheral blood. The receptors stem from a human donor in a cohort sampled during active COVID-19.

V usage is TRBV14 and J usage is TRBJ1-4; D may be TRBD1 (5 bases). Germline CDR1 and CDR2: SGHDN and FVKESK. The CDR3 length is 13 residues. Trimming took off 4 bases at V and 14 bases at J, with 17 bases between the two ends. DNA for the CDR3: TGTGCCAGCAGCCCCCGGACATCCTCCCGGCTGTTTTTT. Amino acids: CASSPRTSSRLFF.

This clone was seen a single time. The chain carries TRBV30 and TRBJ2-1; D is possibly TRBD2 (5 bases). The CDR3 is 12 amino acids. Germline CDR1 GTSNPN, CDR2 SVGIG (reference sequence). V gave up 3 bases and J gave up 9 bases, with 12 bases separating them. Here the CDR3 DNA reads TGTGCCTGGAGAGAGAACCGGGGTGAGCAGTTCTTC. It yields the protein CAWRENRGEQFF.

This sequence joins TRBV28 and TRBJ1-2; D is unclear. The CDR3 contains 16 residues. The germline V gene encodes CDR1 MDHEN and CDR2 SYDVKM. V lost 2 bases and J 0 bases, leaving 13 bases between the germline ends. CDR3 sequence: CASSLEFARANYGYTF. DNA for the CDR3: TGTGCCAGCAGTTTAGAGTTCGCAAGAGCTAACTATGGCTACACCTTC.

The chain has TRBV6-1 and TRBJ2-7; D perhaps matches TRBD1 (6 bases). Trimming removed 3 bases at V and 2 bases at J, with 14 bases between. This CDR3 region has 15 residues. Germline values: CDR1 MNHNS, CDR2 SASEGT. CDR3 region: CASSEPGQVAYEQYF. The CDR3 DNA follows: TGTGCCAGCAGTGAGCCGGGACAAGTGGCCTACGAGCAGTACTTC.

This clone has a single count. This CDR3 is CASSPPLANNEQFF. CDR3 nucleotide sequence: TGTGCCAGCAGCCCTCCTCTAGCGAACAATGAGCAGTTCTTC. The chain links TRBV7-8 to TRBJ2-1; possibly TRBD2 for D (6 bases). The V and J ends lost 5 bases and 5 bases respectively, with 13 bases between them. CDR1 and CDR2 from the germline V gene are SGHVS and FQNEAQ. CDR3 length: 14 residues.